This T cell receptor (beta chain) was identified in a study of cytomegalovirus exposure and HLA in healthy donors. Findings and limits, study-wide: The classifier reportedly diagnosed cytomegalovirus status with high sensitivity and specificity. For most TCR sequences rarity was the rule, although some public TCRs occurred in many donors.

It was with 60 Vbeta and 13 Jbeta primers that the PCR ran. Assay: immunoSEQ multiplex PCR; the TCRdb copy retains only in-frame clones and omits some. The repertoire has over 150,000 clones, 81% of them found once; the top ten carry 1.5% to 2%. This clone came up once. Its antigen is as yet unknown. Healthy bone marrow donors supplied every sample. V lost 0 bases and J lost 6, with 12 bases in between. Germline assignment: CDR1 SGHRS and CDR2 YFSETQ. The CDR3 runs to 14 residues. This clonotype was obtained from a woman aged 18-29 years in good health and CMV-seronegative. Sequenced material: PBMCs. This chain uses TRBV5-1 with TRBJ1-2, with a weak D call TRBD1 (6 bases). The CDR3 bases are TGCGCCAGCAGCTTGGGCCCAGGGGACAATGGCTACACCTTC. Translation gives CASSLGPGDNGYTF. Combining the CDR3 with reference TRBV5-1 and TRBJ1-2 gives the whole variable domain KAGVTQTPRYLIKTRGQQVTLSCSPISGHRSVSWYQQTPGQGLQFLFEYFSETQRNKGNFPGRFSGRQFSNSRSEMNVSTLELGDSALYLCASSLGPGDNGYTFGSGTRLTVV.